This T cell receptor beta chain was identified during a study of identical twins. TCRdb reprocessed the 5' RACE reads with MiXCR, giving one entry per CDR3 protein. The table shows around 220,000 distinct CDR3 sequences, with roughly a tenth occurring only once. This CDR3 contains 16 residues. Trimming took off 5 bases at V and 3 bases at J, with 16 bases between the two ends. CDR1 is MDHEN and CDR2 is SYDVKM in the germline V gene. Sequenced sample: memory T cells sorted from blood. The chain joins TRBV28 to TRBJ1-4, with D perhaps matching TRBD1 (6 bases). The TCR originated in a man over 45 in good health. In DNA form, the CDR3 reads TGTGCCAGCAGTCCTACGAAGGGGGAGGCTAATGAAAAACTGTTTTTT. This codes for CASSPTKGEANEKLFF.